This T cell receptor beta chain was identified in a study of blood T cell repertoires in COVID-19. About the study: Spain, Italy and the United States supplied samples that represented acute and convalescent COVID-19.

Trimming took 5 bases from V and 4 from J, leaving 11 bases between them. This CDR3 region has 13 residues. The repertoire was sequenced with immunoSEQ multiplex PCR; TCRdb's copy has only in-frame clones and lacks some. The table includes about 400,000 clones, 89% detected once. Material: peripheral blood. The source is a man aged 40-49 years with acute or convalescent COVID-19. The rearrangement links TRBV12-3 or TRBV12-4 to TRBJ1-2, with a weak D call TRBD1 (6 bases). For the CDR3, the DNA is TGTGCCAGCAGTAGAACAGGGTTCTATGGCTACACCTTC. It specifies CASSRTGFYGYTF.